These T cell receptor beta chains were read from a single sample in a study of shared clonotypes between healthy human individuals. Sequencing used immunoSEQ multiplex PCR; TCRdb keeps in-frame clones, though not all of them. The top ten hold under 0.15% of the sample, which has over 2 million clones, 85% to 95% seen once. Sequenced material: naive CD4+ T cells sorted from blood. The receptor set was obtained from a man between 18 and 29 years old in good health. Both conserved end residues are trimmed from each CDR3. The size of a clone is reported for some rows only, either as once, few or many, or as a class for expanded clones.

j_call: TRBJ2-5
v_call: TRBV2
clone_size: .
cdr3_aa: ASSTRQGLETQY

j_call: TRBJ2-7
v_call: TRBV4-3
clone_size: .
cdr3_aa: ASSQVLAVTYEQY

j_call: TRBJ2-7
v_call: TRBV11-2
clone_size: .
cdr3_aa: ASSSPWQGNSYEQY

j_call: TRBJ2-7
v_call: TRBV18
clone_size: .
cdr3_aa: ASSSAQGSYEQY

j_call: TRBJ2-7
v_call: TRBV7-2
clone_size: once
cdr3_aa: ASSLSIGRYEQY

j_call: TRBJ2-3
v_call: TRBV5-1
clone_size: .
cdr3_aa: ASSLSGEGTDTQY

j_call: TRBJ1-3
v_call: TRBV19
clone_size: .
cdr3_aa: ASINFGDNSGNTIY

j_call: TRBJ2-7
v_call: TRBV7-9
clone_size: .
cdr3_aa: ASSLASGGHEQY

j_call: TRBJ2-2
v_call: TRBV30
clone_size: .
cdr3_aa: AWSALPGELF

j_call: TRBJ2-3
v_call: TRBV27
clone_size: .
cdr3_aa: ASSPPRSGGTDTQY

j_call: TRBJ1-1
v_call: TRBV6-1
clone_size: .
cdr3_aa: ASSFRRSVTEAF

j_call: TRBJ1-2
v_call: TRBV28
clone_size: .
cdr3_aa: ASSLPGSSYT

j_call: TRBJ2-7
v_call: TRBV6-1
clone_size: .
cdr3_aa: ASRSGLASYEQY

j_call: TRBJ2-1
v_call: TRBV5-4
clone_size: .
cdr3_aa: ASSLDGLNEQF

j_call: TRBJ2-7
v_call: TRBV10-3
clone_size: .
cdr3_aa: AISAPDRGYEQY

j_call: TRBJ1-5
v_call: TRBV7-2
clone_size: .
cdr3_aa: ASSLRRGQPQH

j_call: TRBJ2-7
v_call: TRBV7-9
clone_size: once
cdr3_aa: ASSLGLEGVYEQY

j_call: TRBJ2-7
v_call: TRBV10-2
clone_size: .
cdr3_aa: ASKGLVHEQY